These T cell receptor beta chains were read from a single sample in a study of shared clonotypes between healthy human individuals. Some clones are missing from TCRdb's copy, which holds only in-frame ones; the method was immunoSEQ multiplex PCR. The repertoire has 500,000 or so clones, roughly 95% of them found once; the top ten carry about 0.06%. Source material: naive CD4+ T cells sorted from blood. Receptors originate from a woman aged 25 to 45 in good health. Both conserved end residues are part of each CDR3.

j_call v_call cdr3_aa
TRBJ1-4 TRBV6-6 CASSYSSGSGEKLFF
TRBJ1-5 TRBV29-1 CSVGSGYGDQPQHF
TRBJ2-7 TRBV6-5 CASSRPGQGTYEQYF
TRBJ2-5 TRBV11-2 CASSKDEDRGLETQYF
TRBJ2-5 TRBV6-6 CASSYGTREETQYF
NA TRBV4-1 CASSQDPPSGSGYEQYF
TRBJ1-4 TRBV11-2 CASRLTLGSNEKLFF
TRBJ2-7 TRBV28 CASSYRSHYEQYF
TRBJ2-1 TRBV13 CASSWGDGSSYNEQFF
TRBJ2-7 TRBV11-2 CASSSRAGDRYEQYF
TRBJ1-2 TRBV2 CASRGQGVNGYTF
TRBJ2-1 TRBV5-1 CASSPRGLAGDNEQFF
TRBJ1-2 TRBV28 CASRLAGLNYGYTF
TRBJ2-1 TRBV7-9 CASNRGLYNEQFF
TRBJ2-7 TRBV28 CASRDRGGSYEQYF
TRBJ2-7 TRBV4-1 CASSQLAGGSYEQYF
TRBJ1-1 TRBV7-9 CASSLAGTRRGTEAFF
TRBJ1-3 TRBV5-4 CASSLLGTAGNTIYF
TRBJ1-1 TRBV29-1 CSVTGTGSISTEAFF